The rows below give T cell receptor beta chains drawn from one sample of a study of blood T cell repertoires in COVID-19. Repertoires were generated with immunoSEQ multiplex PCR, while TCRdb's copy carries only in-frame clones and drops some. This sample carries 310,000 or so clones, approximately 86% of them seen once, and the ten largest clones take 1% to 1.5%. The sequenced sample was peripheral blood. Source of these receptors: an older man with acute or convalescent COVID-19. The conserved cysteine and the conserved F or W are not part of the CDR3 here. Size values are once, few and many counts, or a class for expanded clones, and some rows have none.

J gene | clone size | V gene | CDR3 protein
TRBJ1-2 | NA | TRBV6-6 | ASSYHPLGTVYGYT
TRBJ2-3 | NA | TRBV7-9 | ASSDTSGRLDTQY
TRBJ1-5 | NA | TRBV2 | ASSRQGGNQPQH
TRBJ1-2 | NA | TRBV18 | ASSPDRDPFGYT
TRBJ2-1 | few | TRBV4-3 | ASSLRTQTEQF
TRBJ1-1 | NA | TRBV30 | ACWDRSEAF
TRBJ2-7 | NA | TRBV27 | ASRTSPSPSYEQY
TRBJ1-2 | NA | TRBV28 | ASSTPGTGGGYT
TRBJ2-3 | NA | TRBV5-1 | ASSTGTGVSDTQY
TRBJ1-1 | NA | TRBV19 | ASSIAGGVSEAF
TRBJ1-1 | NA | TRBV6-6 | ASSYGASNTEAF
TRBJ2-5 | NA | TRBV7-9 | ASSLGTNIDQETQY
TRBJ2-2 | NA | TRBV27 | ASSRLLRGRAGELF
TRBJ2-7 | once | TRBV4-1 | ASSQHNPGQGAYEQY
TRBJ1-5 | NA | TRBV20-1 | SASAGTGNQPQH
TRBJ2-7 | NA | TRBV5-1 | ASSLLTGDYEQY
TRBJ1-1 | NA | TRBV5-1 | ASHLPGQGVFEAF
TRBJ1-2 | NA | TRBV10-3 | AISGQGADGGYGYT
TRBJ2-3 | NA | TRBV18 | ASSLPTSGTTDTQY
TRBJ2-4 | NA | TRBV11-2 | ASSLGGRNIQY
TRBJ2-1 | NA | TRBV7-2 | ASSLHLRGDNEQF
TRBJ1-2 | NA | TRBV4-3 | ASSRTRAQGNYGYT
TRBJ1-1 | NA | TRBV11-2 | ASSLGGVGTYTEAF
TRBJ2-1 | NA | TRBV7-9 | ASRRLGRERNEQF
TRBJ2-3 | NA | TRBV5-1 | ASSLRTLADTQY
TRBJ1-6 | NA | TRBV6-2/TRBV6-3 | ASSTAYANRNSPLH
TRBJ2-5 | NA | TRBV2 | ASSYRLGGETQY
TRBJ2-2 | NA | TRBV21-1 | ASSNQVGGNANTGELF
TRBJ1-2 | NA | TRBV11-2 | ASSHRGRNGYT
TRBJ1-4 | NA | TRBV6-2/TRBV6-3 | ASSYPGAREKLF
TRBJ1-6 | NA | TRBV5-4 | ASSPGQGGNSPLH
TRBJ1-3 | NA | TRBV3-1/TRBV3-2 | ASSSLSGNTIY
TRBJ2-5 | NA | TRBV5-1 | ASSLRPPAGAETQY
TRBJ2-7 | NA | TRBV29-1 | SVIWTGTYEQY
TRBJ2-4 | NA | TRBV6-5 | ASRPGGGLNIQY
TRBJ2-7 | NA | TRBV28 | ASRATAGGSYEQY
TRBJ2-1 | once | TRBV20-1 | SASHYNEQF